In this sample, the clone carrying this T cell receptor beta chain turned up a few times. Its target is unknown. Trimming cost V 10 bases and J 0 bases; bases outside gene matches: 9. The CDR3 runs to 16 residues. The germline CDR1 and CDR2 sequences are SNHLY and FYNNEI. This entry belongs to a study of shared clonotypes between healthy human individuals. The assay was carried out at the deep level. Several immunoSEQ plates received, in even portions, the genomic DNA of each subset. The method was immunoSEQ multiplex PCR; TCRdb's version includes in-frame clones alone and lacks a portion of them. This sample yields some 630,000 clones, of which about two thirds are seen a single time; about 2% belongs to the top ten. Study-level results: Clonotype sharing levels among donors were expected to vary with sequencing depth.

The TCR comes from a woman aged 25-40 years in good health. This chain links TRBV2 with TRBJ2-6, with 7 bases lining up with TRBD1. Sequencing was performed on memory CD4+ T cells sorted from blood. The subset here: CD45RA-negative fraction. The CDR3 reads CAITGTASSGANVLTF. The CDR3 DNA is TGTGCCATTACCGGGACAGCGAGCTCTGGGGCCAACGTCCTGACTTTC.